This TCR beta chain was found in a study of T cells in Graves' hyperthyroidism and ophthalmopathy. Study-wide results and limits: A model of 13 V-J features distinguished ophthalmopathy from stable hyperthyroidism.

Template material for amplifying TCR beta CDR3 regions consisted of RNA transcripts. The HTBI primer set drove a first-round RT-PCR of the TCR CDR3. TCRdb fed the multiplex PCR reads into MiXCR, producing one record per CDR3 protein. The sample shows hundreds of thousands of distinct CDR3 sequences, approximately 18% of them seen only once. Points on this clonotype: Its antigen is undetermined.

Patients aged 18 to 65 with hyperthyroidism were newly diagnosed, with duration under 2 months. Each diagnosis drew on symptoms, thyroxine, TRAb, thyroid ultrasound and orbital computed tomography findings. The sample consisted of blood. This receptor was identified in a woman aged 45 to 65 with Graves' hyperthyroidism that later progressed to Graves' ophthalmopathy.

CDR3 sequence (DNA): TGTGCCAGCAGGGCTAGCGGGGGGGAATACAATGAGCAGTTCTTC. Protein sequence: CASRASGGEYNEQFF. J is TRBJ2-1 and V is TRBV6-1; 12 positions match TRBD2. The V gene's germline CDR1 is MNHNS and CDR2 SASEGT. V shed 6 bases and J 4 bases; nucleotides not matched to a gene: 4. CDR3 length: 15 amino acids.